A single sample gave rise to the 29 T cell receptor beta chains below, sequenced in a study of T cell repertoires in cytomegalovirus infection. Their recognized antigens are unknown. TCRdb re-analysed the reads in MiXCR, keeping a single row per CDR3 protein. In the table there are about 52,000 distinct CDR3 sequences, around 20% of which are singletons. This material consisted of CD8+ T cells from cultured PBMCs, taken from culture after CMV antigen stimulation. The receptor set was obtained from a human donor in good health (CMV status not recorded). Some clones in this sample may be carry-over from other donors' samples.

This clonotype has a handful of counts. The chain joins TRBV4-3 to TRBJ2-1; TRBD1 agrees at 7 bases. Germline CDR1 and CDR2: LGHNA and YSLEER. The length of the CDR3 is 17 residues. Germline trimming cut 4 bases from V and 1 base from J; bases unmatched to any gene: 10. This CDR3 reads CASSPTGAMPSYNEQFF. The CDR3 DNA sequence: TGCGCCAGCAGCCCAACAGGGGCCATGCCATCCTACAATGAGCAGTTCTTC.

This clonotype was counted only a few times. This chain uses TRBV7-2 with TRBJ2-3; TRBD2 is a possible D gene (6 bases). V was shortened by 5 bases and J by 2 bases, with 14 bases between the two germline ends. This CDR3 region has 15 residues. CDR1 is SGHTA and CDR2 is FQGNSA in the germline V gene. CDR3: CASSLTSPFTDTQYF. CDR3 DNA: TGTGCCAGCAGCCTAACTAGCCCCTTCACAGATACGCAGTATTTT. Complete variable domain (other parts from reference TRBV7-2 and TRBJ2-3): GAGVSQSPSNKVTEKGKDVELRCDPISGHTALYWYRQSLGQGLEFLIYFQGNSAPDKSGLPSDRFSAERTGGSVSTLTIQRTQQEDSAVYLCASSLTSPFTDTQYFGPGTRLTVL.

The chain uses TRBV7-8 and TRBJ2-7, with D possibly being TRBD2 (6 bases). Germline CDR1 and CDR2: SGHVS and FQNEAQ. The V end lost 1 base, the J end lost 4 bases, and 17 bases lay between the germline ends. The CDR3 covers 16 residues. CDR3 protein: CASSLVLGGFIYEQYF. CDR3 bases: TGTGCCAGCAGCTTAGTCCTCGGGGGTTTTATTTACGAGCAGTACTTC.

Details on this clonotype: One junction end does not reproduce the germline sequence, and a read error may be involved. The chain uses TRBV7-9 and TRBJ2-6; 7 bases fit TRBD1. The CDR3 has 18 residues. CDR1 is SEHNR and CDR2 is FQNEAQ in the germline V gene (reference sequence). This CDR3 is CAAPDFRDSSSGANGLTF. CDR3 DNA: TGTGCCGCACCTGATTTCCGGGACAGCAGTTCTGGGGCCAACGGCCTGACTTTC.

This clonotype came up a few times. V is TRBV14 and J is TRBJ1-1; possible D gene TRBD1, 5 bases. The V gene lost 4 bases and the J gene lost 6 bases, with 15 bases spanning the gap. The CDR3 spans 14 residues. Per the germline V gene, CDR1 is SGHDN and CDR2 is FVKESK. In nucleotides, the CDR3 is TGTGCCAGCAGCCTAGCAGGGTTTGGGGCTGAAGCTTTCTTT. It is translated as CASSLAGFGAEAFF.

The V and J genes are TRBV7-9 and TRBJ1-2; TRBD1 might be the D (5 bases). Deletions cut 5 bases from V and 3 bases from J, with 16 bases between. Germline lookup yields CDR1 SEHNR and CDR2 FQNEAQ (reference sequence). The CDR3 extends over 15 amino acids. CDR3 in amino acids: CASSNEDRDYYGYTF. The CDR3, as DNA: TGTGCCAGCAGCAACGAAGACCGGGACTACTATGGCTACACCTTC.

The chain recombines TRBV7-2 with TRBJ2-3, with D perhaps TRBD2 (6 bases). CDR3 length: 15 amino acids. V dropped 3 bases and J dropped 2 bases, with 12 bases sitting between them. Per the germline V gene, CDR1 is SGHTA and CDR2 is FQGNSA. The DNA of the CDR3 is TGTGCCAGCAGCTTCCGGGAGCAGTACACAGATACGCAGTATTTT. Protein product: CASSFREQYTDTQYF.

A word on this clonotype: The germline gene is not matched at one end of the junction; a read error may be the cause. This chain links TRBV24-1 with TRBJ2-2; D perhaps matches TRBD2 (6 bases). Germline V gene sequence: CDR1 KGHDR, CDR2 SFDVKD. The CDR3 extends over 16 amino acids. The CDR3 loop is CATSDFPQGNTGGLFF. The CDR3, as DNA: TGTGCCACCAGTGATTTCCCCCAGGGTAACACCGGGGGGCTGTTTTTT.

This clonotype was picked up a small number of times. Written as DNA, the CDR3 is TGCAGTGCTCCTCTACAGGACAGGGATACCGGGGAGCTGTTTTTT. This codes for CSAPLQDRDTGELFF. The rearrangement uses TRBV20-1 and TRBJ2-2; 8 nucleotides match TRBD1. V shed 5 bases and J 5 bases; nucleotides not matched to a gene: 10. CDR3 size: 15 residues. Germline CDR1 and CDR2: DFQATT and SNEGSKA (reference sequence).

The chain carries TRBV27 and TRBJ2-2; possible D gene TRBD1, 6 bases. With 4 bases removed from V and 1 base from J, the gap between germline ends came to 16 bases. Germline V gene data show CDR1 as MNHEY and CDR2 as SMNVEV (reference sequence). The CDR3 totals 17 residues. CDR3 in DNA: TGTGCCAGCAGTTGGTACCCCTTGACAGGGAACACCGGGGAGCTGTTTTTT. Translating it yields CASSWYPLTGNTGELFF.

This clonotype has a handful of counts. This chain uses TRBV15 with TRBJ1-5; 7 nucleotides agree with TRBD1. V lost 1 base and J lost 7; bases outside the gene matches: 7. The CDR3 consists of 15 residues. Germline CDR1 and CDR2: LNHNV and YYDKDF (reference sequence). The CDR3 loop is CATSRGQGSRQPQHF. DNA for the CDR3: TGTGCCACCAGCAGAGGACAGGGATCCCGGCAGCCCCAGCATTTT.

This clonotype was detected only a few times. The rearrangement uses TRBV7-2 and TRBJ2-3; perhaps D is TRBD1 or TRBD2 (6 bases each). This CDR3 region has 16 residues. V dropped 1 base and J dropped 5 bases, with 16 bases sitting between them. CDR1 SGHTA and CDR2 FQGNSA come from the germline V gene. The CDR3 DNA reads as TGTGCCAGCAGCTTAGGGGTTGGGGGCGGGGAAGATACGCAGTATTTT. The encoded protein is CASSLGVGGGEDTQYF.

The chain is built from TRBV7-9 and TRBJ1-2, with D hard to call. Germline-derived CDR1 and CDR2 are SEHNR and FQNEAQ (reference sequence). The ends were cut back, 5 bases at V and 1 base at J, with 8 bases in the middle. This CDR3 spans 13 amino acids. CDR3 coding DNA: TGTGCCAGCAGCCCACCGGATAACTATGGCTACACCTTC. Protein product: CASSPPDNYGYTF.

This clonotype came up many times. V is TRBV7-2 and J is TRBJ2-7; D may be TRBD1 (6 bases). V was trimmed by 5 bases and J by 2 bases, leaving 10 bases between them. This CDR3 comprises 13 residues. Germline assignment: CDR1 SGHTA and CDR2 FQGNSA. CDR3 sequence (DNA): TGTGCCAGCAGCCGAAACAGGGCCTACGAGCAGTACTTC. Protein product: CASSRNRAYEQYF.

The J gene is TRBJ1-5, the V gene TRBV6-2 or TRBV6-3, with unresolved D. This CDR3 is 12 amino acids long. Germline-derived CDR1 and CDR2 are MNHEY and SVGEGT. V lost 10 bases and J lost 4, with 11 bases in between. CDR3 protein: CAIGLINQPQHF. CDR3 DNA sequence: TGTGCCATTGGACTGATTAATCAGCCCCAGCATTTT.

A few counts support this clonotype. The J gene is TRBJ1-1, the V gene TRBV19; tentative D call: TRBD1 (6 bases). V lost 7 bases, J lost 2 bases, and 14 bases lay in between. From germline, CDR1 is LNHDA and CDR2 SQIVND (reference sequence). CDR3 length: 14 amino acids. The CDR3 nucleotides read TGTGCCAGTACCATCGGGACACCAAACACTGAAGCTTTCTTT. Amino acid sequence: CASTIGTPNTEAFF.

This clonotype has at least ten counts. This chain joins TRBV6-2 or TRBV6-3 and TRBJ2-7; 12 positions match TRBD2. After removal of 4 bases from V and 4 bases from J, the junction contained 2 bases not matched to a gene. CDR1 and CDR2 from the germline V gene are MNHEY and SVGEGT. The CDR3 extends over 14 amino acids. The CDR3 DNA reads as TGTGCCAGCAGTTTCGGGACTAGCGGGTACGAGCAGTACTTC. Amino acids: CASSFGTSGYEQYF.

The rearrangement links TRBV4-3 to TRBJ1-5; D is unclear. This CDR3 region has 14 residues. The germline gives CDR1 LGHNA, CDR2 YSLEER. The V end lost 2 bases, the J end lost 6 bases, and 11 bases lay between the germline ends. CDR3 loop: CASSQIAASQPQHF. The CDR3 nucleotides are TGCGCCAGCAGCCAAATAGCTGCCTCTCAGCCCCAGCATTTT.

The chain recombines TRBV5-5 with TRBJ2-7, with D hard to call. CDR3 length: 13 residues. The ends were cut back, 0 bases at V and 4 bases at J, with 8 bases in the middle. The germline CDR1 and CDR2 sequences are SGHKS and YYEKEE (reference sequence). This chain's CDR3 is CASSLEMVYEQYF. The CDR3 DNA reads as TGTGCCAGCAGCTTGGAGATGGTTTACGAGCAGTACTTC.

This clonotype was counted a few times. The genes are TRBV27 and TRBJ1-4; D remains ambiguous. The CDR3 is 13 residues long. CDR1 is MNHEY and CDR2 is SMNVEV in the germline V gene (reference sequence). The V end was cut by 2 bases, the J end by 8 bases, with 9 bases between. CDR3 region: CASSLEREEKLFF. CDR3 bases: TGTGCCAGCAGTTTAGAGAGGGAGGAAAAACTGTTTTTT.

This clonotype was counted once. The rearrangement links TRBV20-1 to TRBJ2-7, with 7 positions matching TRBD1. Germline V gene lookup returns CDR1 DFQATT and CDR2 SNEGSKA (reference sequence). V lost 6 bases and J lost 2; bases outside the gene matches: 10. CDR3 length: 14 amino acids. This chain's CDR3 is CSANRGTDTYEQYF. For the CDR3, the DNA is TGCAGTGCCAATAGAGGGACAGATACCTACGAGCAGTACTTC.

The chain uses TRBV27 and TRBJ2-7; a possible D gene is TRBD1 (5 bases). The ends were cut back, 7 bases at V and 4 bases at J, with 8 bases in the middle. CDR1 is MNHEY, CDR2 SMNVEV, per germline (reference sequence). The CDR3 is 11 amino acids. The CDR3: CASIGVYEQYF. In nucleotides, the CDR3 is TGTGCCAGCATAGGGGTTTACGAGCAGTACTTC.

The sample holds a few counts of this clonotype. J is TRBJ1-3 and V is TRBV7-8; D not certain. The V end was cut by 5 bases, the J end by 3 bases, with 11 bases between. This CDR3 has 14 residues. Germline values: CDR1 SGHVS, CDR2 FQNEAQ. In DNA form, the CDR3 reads TGTGCCAGCAGCCTCCCATTGGGTGGAAACACCATATATTTT. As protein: CASSLPLGGNTIYF.

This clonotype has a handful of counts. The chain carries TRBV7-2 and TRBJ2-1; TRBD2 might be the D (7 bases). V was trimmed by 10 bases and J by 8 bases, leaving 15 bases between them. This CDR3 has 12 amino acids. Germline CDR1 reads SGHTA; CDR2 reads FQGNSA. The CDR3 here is CATGLGGHEQFF. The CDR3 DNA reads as TGTGCCACCGGTCTGGGGGGGCATGAGCAGTTCTTC. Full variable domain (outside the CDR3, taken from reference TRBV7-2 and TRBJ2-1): GAGVSQSPSNKVTEKGKDVELRCDPISGHTALYWYRQSLGQGLEFLIYFQGNSAPDKSGLPSDRFSAERTGGSVSTLTIQRTQQEDSAVYLCATGLGGHEQFFGPGTRLTVL.

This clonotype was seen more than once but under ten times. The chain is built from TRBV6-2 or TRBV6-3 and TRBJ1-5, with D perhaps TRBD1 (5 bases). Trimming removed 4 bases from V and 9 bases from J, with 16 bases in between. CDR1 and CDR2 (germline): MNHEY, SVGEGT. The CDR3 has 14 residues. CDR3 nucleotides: TGTGCCAGCAGTTCTGGGGGATTCTTGGCGCCCCAGCATTTT. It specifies CASSSGGFLAPQHF.

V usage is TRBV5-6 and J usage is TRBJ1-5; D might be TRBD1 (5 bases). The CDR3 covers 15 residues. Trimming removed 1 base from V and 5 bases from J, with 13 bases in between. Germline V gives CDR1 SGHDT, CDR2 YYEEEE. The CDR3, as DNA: TGTGCCAGCAGCTTGATGAGCAGGGTAGATCAGCCCCAGCATTTT. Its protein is CASSLMSRVDQPQHF.

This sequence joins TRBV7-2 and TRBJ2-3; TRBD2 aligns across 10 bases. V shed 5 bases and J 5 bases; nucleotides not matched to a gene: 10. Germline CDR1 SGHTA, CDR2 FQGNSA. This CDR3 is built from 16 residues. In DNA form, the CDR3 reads TGTGCCAGCAGCCGAGGGAGCGGGGGGGCTGTAGATACGCAGTATTTT. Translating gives CASSRGSGGAVDTQYF.

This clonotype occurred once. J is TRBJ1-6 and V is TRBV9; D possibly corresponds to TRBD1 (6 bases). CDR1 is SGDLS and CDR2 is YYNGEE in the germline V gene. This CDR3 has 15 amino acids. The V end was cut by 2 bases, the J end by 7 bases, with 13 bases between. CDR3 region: CASSVSGDGNSPLHF. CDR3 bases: TGTGCCAGCAGCGTTTCAGGGGACGGGAATTCACCCCTCCACTTT.

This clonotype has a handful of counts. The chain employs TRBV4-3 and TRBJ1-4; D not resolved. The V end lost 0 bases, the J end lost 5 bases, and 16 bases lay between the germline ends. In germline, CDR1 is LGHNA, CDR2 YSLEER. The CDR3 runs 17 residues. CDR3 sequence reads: CASSQEITGRWNEKLFF. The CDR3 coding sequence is TGCGCCAGCAGCCAAGAAATAACGGGAAGGTGGAATGAAAAACTGTTTTTT.